Shown below are 20 T cell receptor beta chains from a single sample sequenced in a study of blood T cell repertoires in COVID-19. Sequenced by immunoSEQ multiplex PCR; TCRdb stores in-frame clones only, minus some. This sample has fewer than 110,000 clones, with less than 85% found just once. The sample comprised peripheral blood. The receptors derive from a woman in her 70s with active or convalescent COVID-19.

The gene calls are TRBV7-9 and TRBJ2-1; TRBD2 matches at 14 bases. Germline CDR1 reads SEHNR; CDR2 reads FQNEAQ (reference sequence). V was clipped by 1 base and J by 4 bases; unmatched bases: 0. This CDR3 is built from 16 residues. In DNA form, the CDR3 reads TGTGCCAGCAGCTTAGGACTAGCGGGGGGGTACAATGAGCAGTTCTTC. The encoded protein is CASSLGLAGGYNEQFF.

The chain links TRBV6-2 or TRBV6-3 to TRBJ1-6; no firm D call. The CDR3 contains 15 residues. Germline loops: CDR1 MNHEY, CDR2 SVGEGT. Trimming took 5 bases from V and 2 from J, leaving 10 bases between them. This chain's CDR3 is CASSPSFTYNSPLHF. DNA for the CDR3: TGTGCCAGCAGTCCCTCGTTTACCTATAATTCACCCCTCCACTTT.

This chain connects TRBV29-1 to TRBJ2-7; 7 bases fit TRBD2. This CDR3 has 13 amino acids. With V trimmed by 6 bases and J by 0 bases, 5 bases remained unmatched. Germline V CDR1 and CDR2: SQVTM, ANQGSEA. Here the CDR3 DNA reads TGCAGCGTCCTAGCGGATAGCTCCTACGAGCAGTACTTC. Protein sequence: CSVLADSSYEQYF.

This chain links TRBV19 with TRBJ2-5, with 11 bases identical to TRBD1. In germline, CDR1 is LNHDA, CDR2 SQIVND (reference sequence). The CDR3 has 16 residues. J lost 2 bases, V lost 3 bases, and 5 bases had no gene match. The CDR3 loop reads CASSMDRGPPQETQYF. CDR3 sequence (DNA): TGTGCCAGTAGTATGGACAGGGGGCCACCTCAAGAGACCCAGTACTTC.

This chain links TRBV3-1 (or the pseudogene TRBV3-2) with TRBJ1-1; D unresolved. This CDR3 has 12 residues. CDR1 and CDR2 from the germline V gene are LGHDT and YNNKEL (reference sequence). Between the trimmed V and J ends, which lost 0 bases and 10 bases, there was a span of 9 bases. The chain's CDR3 is CASSQDWSGAFF. The CDR3 nucleotides are TGTGCCAGCAGCCAAGACTGGAGTGGAGCTTTCTTT.

This sequence joins TRBV21-1 and TRBJ2-7; the D segment call TRBD1 is taken from the table without a DNA check. TRBV21-1 is a documented pseudogene. The CDR3 consists of 16 residues. CDR3 sequence reads: CASSKAVRGRLYEQYF. The DNA for the CDR3 is TGTGCCAGCAGCAAAGCGGTAAGGGGCCGCCTATACGAGCAGTACTTC.

This rearrangement joins TRBV5-6 to TRBJ2-1; TRBD2 matches at 12 bases. Trimming cost V 4 bases and J 2 bases; bases outside gene matches: 7. The CDR3 covers 17 residues. From germline, CDR1 is SGHDT and CDR2 YYEEEE. The CDR3 region has the DNA TGTGCCAGCAGCCCCGTCCCTAGCGGGAGGGCCTACAATGAGCAGTTCTTC. Protein: CASSPVPSGRAYNEQFF.

V is TRBV4-3 and J is TRBJ1-3, with D unclear. V lost 0 bases and J 4 bases, leaving 7 bases between the germline ends. Germline lookup yields CDR1 LGHNA and CDR2 YSLEER. This CDR3 is 14 amino acids long. CDR3: CASSQDRPGNTIYF. DNA for the CDR3: TGCGCCAGCAGCCAAGACAGGCCAGGAAACACCATATATTTT.

The CDR3 reads CASRGEGGAYNSPLHF. CDR3 sequence (DNA): TGTGCCAGCAGAGGGGAGGGGGGAGCTTATAATTCACCCCTCCACTTT. This chain links TRBV7-8 with TRBJ1-6, with D possibly matching TRBD1 (6 bases). Germline V lookup: CDR1 SGHVS, CDR2 FQNEAQ. The V gene lost 6 bases and the J gene lost 4 bases, with 16 bases spanning the gap. This CDR3 is built from 16 residues.

The rearrangement uses TRBV15 and TRBJ2-6; D gene ambiguous. Germline lookup yields CDR1 LNHNV and CDR2 YYDKDF (reference sequence). The CDR3 runs to 15 residues. Trimming cost V 0 bases and J 0 bases, with 3 bases left between them. The CDR3, as DNA: TGTGCCACCAGCAGAGACCGCTCTGGGGCCAACGTCCTGACTTTC. As protein: CATSRDRSGANVLTF.

Of note for this clone: This CDR3 fails to terminate in the conserved phenylalanine or tryptophan, so it likely reflects a read error. The DNA is left out, because the CDR3 cannot be placed on it with certainty; the CDR3 is given as TCRdb lists it. This chain connects TRBV2 to TRBJ2-7; the table's D call of TRBD2 was not tested on the DNA. Germline V CDR1 and CDR2: SNHLY, FYNNEI. The length of the CDR3 is 10 amino acids, counting both ends. The CDR3 reads CASIGGAYVI.

V gene TRBV7-9 combines with J gene TRBJ2-2; D is possibly TRBD2 (6 bases). The CDR3 has 15 residues. Germline V CDR1 and CDR2: SEHNR, FQNEAQ (reference sequence). V dropped 4 bases and J dropped 1 base, with 10 bases sitting between them. The CDR3 DNA is TGTGCCAGCAGCTGGGGACTCGGGAACACCGGGGAGCTGTTTTTT. This codes for CASSWGLGNTGELFF.

This clone was observed a handful of times. The chain couples TRBV28 to TRBJ1-4; 11 bases map to TRBD1. The CDR3 is 16 amino acids. Germline V CDR1 and CDR2: MDHEN, SYDVKM. J lost 4 bases, V lost 8 bases, and 9 bases had no gene match. The CDR3 nucleotides read TGTGCCAGCGGGGGACAGGGGGACTTCGGTAATGAAAAACTGTTTTTT. It translates to CASGGQGDFGNEKLFF.

The V gene is TRBV19, the J gene TRBJ1-3, with D perhaps TRBD1 (5 bases). This CDR3 is built from 15 residues. Germline V gives CDR1 LNHDA, CDR2 SQIVND (reference sequence). With 7 bases removed from V and 0 bases from J, the gap between germline ends came to 13 bases. The DNA of the CDR3 is TGTGCCAGTACCTCCCTCCAGGGCTCTGGAAACACCATATATTTT. This translates into CASTSLQGSGNTIYF.

The chain combines TRBV2 with TRBJ2-7; TRBD1 matches at 9 bases. V was clipped by 6 bases and J by 5 bases; unmatched bases: 8. In germline, CDR1 is SNHLY, CDR2 FYNNEI. This CDR3 region has 14 residues. Here the CDR3 DNA reads TGTGCCAGCAGGCGGGACAGGGTGGCAAACGAGCAGTACTTC. This encodes CASRRDRVANEQYF. Full variable domain (outside the CDR3, taken from reference TRBV2 and TRBJ2-7): EPEVTQTPSHQVTQMGQEVILRCVPISNHLYFYWYRQILGQKVEFLVSFYNNEISEKSEIFDDQFSVERPDGSNFTLKIRSTKLEDSAMYFCASRRDRVANEQYFGPGTRLTVT.

The chain links TRBV28 to TRBJ2-1, with 12 bases matching TRBD1. The J segment lost 5 bases and the V segment lost 7 bases, leaving 6 bases of the junction unmatched. This CDR3 is 15 amino acids long. In germline, CDR1 is MDHEN, CDR2 SYDVKM. The CDR3 DNA is TGTGCCAGCAATGCCGGGACAGGGGGCAACAATGAGCAGTTCTTC. Encoded protein: CASNAGTGGNNEQFF.

This clone was recorded a few times. CDR3: CASSEVGQGLAEAFF. CDR3 in DNA: TGTGCCAGCAGTGAAGTTGGACAGGGGTTGGCTGAAGCTTTCTTT. This sequence joins TRBV6-1 and TRBJ1-1, with 9 nucleotides matching TRBD1. CDR3 length: 15 amino acids. Trimming removed 1 base from V and 6 bases from J; junction bases left unmatched: 6. The germline gives CDR1 MNHNS, CDR2 SASEGT.

The V and J genes are TRBV18 and TRBJ1-2; 7 positions agree with TRBD1. The CDR3 covers 15 residues. From germline, CDR1 is KGHSH and CDR2 LQKENI. J gave up 4 bases and V 5 bases, and 10 bases lay outside the gene matches. This CDR3 reads CASSSRQGIGYGYTF. The DNA for the CDR3 is TGTGCCAGCTCATCCCGACAGGGAATCGGCTATGGCTACACCTTC. The entire variable domain, with the rest obtained from reference TRBV18 and TRBJ1-2, is as follows: NAGVMQNPRHLVRRRGQEARLRCSPMKGHSHVYWYRQLPEEGLKFMVYLQKENIIDESGMPKERFSAEFPKEGPSILRIQQVVRGDSAAYFCASSSRQGIGYGYTFGSGTRLTVV.

V and J are TRBV3-1 (or the pseudogene TRBV3-2) and TRBJ2-7; 10 nucleotides match TRBD1. The CDR3 has 16 residues. Trimming cost V 4 bases and J 7 bases; bases outside gene matches: 13. Germline assignment: CDR1 LGHDT and CDR2 YNNKEL (reference sequence). CDR3 coding DNA: TGTGCCAGCAGCCTTAGACAGGGGGCGCGGCGTCGGGAGCAGTACTTC. Translated: CASSLRQGARRREQYF.

The chain is built from TRBV29-1 and TRBJ2-7, with TRBD1 matching over 9 bases. The CDR3 runs 12 residues. Trimming removed 7 bases from V and 4 bases from J; junction bases left unmatched: 5. CDR1 and CDR2 from the germline V gene are SQVTM and ANQGSEA. CDR3 protein: CSAGGQGYEQYF. In DNA form, the CDR3 reads TGCAGCGCGGGGGGACAGGGATACGAGCAGTACTTC.